The present T cell receptor (beta chain) was sequenced within a study of CD8 T cells in ankylosing spondylitis. Study-wide findings and caveats: What seemed typical of ankylosing spondylitis blood was a TCR beta motif built from under 10 highly homologous variants. From matched ankylosing spondylitis synovial fluid, disease-linked clones were reportedly recovered at significantly enriched levels.

TCRdb re-called the 5' RACE reads through MiXCR, storing one row per CDR3 protein. The sample has approximately 550,000 distinct CDR3 sequences, 10% to 15% seen once. The CDR3 has 14 amino acids. Germline V gives CDR1 SGHRS, CDR2 YFSETQ. Trimming removed 0 bases from V and 6 bases from J, with 10 bases in between. This clonotype was detected ten times or more. Its cognate antigen is unknown. The chain joins TRBV5-1 to TRBJ1-5, with D tentatively TRBD1 (5 bases). The sequence was obtained from a male donor with ankylosing spondylitis. Sample: blood, either unsorted or a sorted T cell fraction (not recorded which). The CDR3 loop is CASSLEGVGQPQHF. In nucleotides, the CDR3 is TGCGCCAGCAGCTTGGAAGGGGTCGGTCAGCCCCAGCATTTT.